These 27 T cell receptor beta chains were all obtained from the same sample, sequenced in a study of shared clonotypes between healthy human individuals. CD45RO-negative, CCR7-selected cells formed the naive CD8 fraction, which excluded terminally differentiated effector memory CD45RA+ cells. Here immunoSEQ multiplex PCR was the method, and the copy in TCRdb shows in-frame clones only, minus some. The sample has about 2.1 million clones, roughly 91% seen once. Sequences were obtained from naive CD8+ T cells from PBMCs. The receptors were gathered from a man between 18 and 35 years old in good health. Some clones in this sample may be carry-over from other donors' samples.

The chain is built from TRBV27 and TRBJ2-7; TRBD1 matches 10 bases. The V gene end was trimmed by 6 bases and the J gene end by 7 bases; junction bases not matched to a gene: 15. Germline CDR1 MNHEY, CDR2 SMNVEV (reference sequence). This CDR3 spans 16 amino acids. The CDR3 nucleotides are TGTGCCAGCAGCCGGGACAGGGGCCAAACATGGGGAGAGCAGTACTTC. Amino acid sequence: CASSRDRGQTWGEQYF.

This chain uses TRBV7-9 with TRBJ2-1; a weak D match, TRBD1 (6 bases). V dropped 5 bases and J dropped 2 bases, with 16 bases sitting between them. The CDR3 consists of 16 residues. Germline V CDR1 and CDR2: SEHNR, FQNEAQ (reference sequence). CDR3 sequence (DNA): TGTGCCAGCAGCCAGGGGTGGCAGACCGCCTACAATGAGCAGTTCTTC. Protein sequence: CASSQGWQTAYNEQFF.

The chain recombines TRBV27 with TRBJ1-2, with a possible D match to TRBD1 (5 bases). Germline V gives CDR1 MNHEY, CDR2 SMNVEV (reference sequence). V was cut by 8 bases and J by 6 bases, with 19 bases left in between. This CDR3 spans 14 amino acids. The CDR3 protein is CASSVGGSVNGYTF. Here the CDR3 DNA reads TGTGCCAGCTCCGTGGGGGGGTCGGTCAATGGCTACACCTTC.

The V gene is TRBV5-5, the J gene TRBJ2-7; unclear D gene. CDR3 length: 15 amino acids. Germline V CDR1 and CDR2: SGHKS, YYEKEE (reference sequence). V shed 4 bases and J shed 0 bases, with 14 bases lying between them. The CDR3 nucleotides are TGTGCCAGCAGCCCTGGTTGGTCGGGCTCCTACGAGCAGTACTTC. Protein sequence: CASSPGWSGSYEQYF.

As regards this clone: This CDR3 is also generated by other DNA sequences in the sample. J is TRBJ2-2 and V is TRBV9; D is undetermined. The CDR3 is 12 residues long. V dropped 4 bases and J dropped 5 bases, with 6 bases sitting between them. Per germline, CDR1 SGDLS and CDR2 YYNGEE. The CDR3, as DNA: TGTGCCAGCAGCTCCCGTACCGGGGAGCTGTTTTTT. Amino acid sequence: CASSSRTGELFF. Filled out from reference TRBV9 and TRBJ2-2, the complete variable domain reads DSGVTQTPKHLITATGQRVTLRCSPRSGDLSVYWYQQSLDQGLQFLIQYYNGEERAKGNILERFSAQQFPDLHSELNLSSLELGDSALYFCASSSRTGELFFGEGSRLTVL.

This clone appeared once. The chain recombines TRBV5-4 with TRBJ2-1, with 8 nucleotides matching TRBD1. The trim removed 4 bases at V and 9 bases at J, leaving 6 bases unmatched. This CDR3 contains 13 residues. Germline lookup yields CDR1 SGHNT and CDR2 YYREEE (reference sequence). The CDR3 spells CASSTRGRTEQFF. In DNA, the CDR3 is TGTGCCAGCAGCACCAGGGGGCGCACTGAGCAGTTCTTC.

This chain uses TRBV6-1 with TRBJ2-7, with D unresolved. The V and J ends lost 1 base and 7 bases respectively, with 14 bases between them. Germline assignment: CDR1 MNHNS and CDR2 SASEGT. The CDR3 spans 14 residues. CDR3 loop: CASSEGQRSVEQYF. As DNA, the CDR3 is TGTGCCAGCAGTGAAGGACAACGGTCGGTGGAGCAGTACTTC.

The genes are TRBV7-9 and TRBJ2-5; 8 bases align to TRBD1. CDR1 SEHNR and CDR2 FQNEAQ come from the germline V gene (reference sequence). V lost 2 bases, J lost 4 bases, and 6 bases stayed unmatched. The CDR3 covers 15 residues. This CDR3 reads CASSLQGAIRETQYF. DNA for the CDR3: TGTGCCAGCAGCTTACAGGGGGCAATCAGAGAGACCCAGTACTTC.

The chain joins TRBV9 to TRBJ1-2; 12 bases line up with TRBD1. V was clipped by 3 bases and J by 4 bases; unmatched bases: 4. This CDR3 has 15 amino acids. The germline gives CDR1 SGDLS, CDR2 YYNGEE. The CDR3 DNA is TGTGCCAGCAGCGCCGGGACAGGGGGCGTCTATGGCTACACCTTC. Amino acid sequence: CASSAGTGGVYGYTF.

The chain recombines TRBV27 with TRBJ2-7; D perhaps matches TRBD1 (6 bases). With 6 bases removed from V and 3 bases from J, the gap between germline ends came to 15 bases. The CDR3 is made up of 14 amino acids. CDR1 and CDR2 (germline): MNHEY, SMNVEV (reference sequence). This CDR3 is CASRKLRDNYEQYF. DNA for the CDR3: TGTGCCAGCAGGAAACTCCGGGACAACTACGAGCAGTACTTC.

This clone was seen a single time. The CDR3 nucleotides are TGTGCCAGCAGCTTGAGGGCTCTAGCAAACTATGGCTACACCTTC. This codes for CASSLRALANYGYTF. The genes are TRBV7-8 and TRBJ1-2; D gene uncertain. The CDR3 is 15 residues long. V gave up 3 bases and J gave up 2 bases, with 13 bases separating them. Germline-derived CDR1 and CDR2 are SGHVS and FQNEAQ.

The CDR3 DNA sequence: TGTGCCAGCAGCCCGGCGGGTGGTGCAGCTAACTATGGCTACACCTTC. Amino acids: CASSPAGGAANYGYTF. This chain joins TRBV5-6 and TRBJ1-2; D remains unclear. The V gene lost 4 bases and the J gene lost 0 bases, with 16 bases spanning the gap. The CDR3 is 16 amino acids. CDR1 is SGHDT and CDR2 is YYEEEE in the germline V gene.

The chain uses TRBV21-1 and TRBJ1-5. TRBV21-1 counts as a pseudogene. The CDR3 contains 9 residues. The CDR3 loop reads CANYQPQHF. CDR3 DNA: TGTGCCAACTATCAGCCCCAGCATTTT.

The chain couples TRBV7-9 to TRBJ2-7; perhaps D is TRBD1 or TRBD2 (5 bases each). Germline assignment: CDR1 SEHNR and CDR2 FQNEAQ (reference sequence). This CDR3 is 15 amino acids long. V lost 0 bases and J 0 bases, leaving 9 bases between the germline ends. The CDR3 protein is CASSLALGTSYEQYF. CDR3 bases: TGTGCCAGCAGCTTAGCACTGGGGACCTCCTACGAGCAGTACTTC.

The gene calls are TRBV7-9 and TRBJ1-1, with TRBD1 matching 7 bases. The CDR3 extends over 13 amino acids. With 8 bases clipped from V and 6 bases from J, the junction kept 9 bases outside the gene matches. The germline V gene encodes CDR1 SEHNR and CDR2 FQNEAQ (reference sequence). The CDR3 loop reads CASRPGGNAEAFF. DNA of the CDR3: TGTGCCAGCCGTCCAGGGGGAAACGCTGAAGCTTTCTTT.

This clone showed up just once. The V and J genes are TRBV9 and TRBJ2-3; 7 positions agree with TRBD2. This CDR3 region has 14 residues. V lost 3 bases and J lost 2; bases outside the gene matches: 3. Germline V gene lookup returns CDR1 SGDLS and CDR2 YYNGEE. CDR3 residues: CASSERGSTDTQYF. As DNA, the CDR3 is TGTGCCAGCAGCGAGCGGGGTTCCACAGATACGCAGTATTTT. Drawing the rest from reference TRBV9 and TRBJ2-3, the complete variable domain is DSGVTQTPKHLITATGQRVTLRCSPRSGDLSVYWYQQSLDQGLQFLIQYYNGEERAKGNILERFSAQQFPDLHSELNLSSLELGDSALYFCASSERGSTDTQYFGPGTRLTVL.

V and J are TRBV6-1 and TRBJ2-7; D remains ambiguous. The CDR3 has 13 amino acids. The germline gives CDR1 MNHNS, CDR2 SASEGT. V gave up 1 base and J gave up 0 bases, with 4 bases separating them. The CDR3 region is CASSEDFSYEQYF. The CDR3 nucleotides are TGTGCCAGCAGTGAAGACTTCTCCTACGAGCAGTACTTC.

The chain is built from TRBV11-2 and TRBJ1-2; tentative D call: TRBD1 (6 bases). V lost 7 bases and J lost 2, with 17 bases in between. The CDR3 contains 15 residues. Germline lookup yields CDR1 SGHAT and CDR2 FQNNGV. Here the CDR3 reads CASNGRVQGNYGYTF. For the CDR3, the DNA is TGTGCCAGCAACGGTAGGGTCCAGGGGAACTATGGCTACACCTTC.

This chain links TRBV4-1 with TRBJ2-1, with no clear D. CDR1 and CDR2 (germline): MGHRA, YSYEKL. V lost 1 base, J lost 8 bases, and 15 bases lay in between. This CDR3 is 15 amino acids long. The CDR3 region is CASSQVGRSGDEQFF. CDR3 DNA: TGCGCCAGCAGCCAAGTCGGCAGATCGGGCGATGAGCAGTTCTTC.

This sequence joins TRBV19 and TRBJ2-1; 11 bases are a match to TRBD1. The CDR3 runs to 15 residues. Per the germline V gene, CDR1 is LNHDA and CDR2 is SQIVND (reference sequence). V gave up 3 bases and J gave up 8 bases; unmatched junction bases: 6. Here the CDR3 DNA reads TGTGCCAGTAGTATCGGGGACAGGGGGGGCGATGAGCAGTTCTTC. This gives the protein CASSIGDRGGDEQFF.

In this sample, this clone turned up once. The rearrangement links TRBV5-1 to TRBJ2-1; D uncertain. The V gene lost 4 bases and the J gene lost 1 base, with 6 bases spanning the gap. The CDR3 has 13 residues. CDR1 and CDR2 (germline): SGHRS, YFSETQ. DNA of the CDR3: TGCGCCAGCAGCCGGTGGTCCTACAATGAGCAGTTCTTC. It is translated as CASSRWSYNEQFF. Using reference TRBV5-1 and TRBJ2-1 for the parts outside the CDR3, the full variable domain is KAGVTQTPRYLIKTRGQQVTLSCSPISGHRSVSWYQQTPGQGLQFLFEYFSETQRNKGNFPGRFSGRQFSNSRSEMNVSTLELGDSALYLCASSRWSYNEQFFGPGTRLTVL.

This chain links TRBV6-5 with TRBJ1-1; possible D gene TRBD1, 5 bases. The CDR3 extends over 15 amino acids. V lost 5 bases, J lost 5 bases, and 18 bases lay in between. Germline-derived CDR1 and CDR2 are MNHEY and SVGAGI. The CDR3 nucleotides are TGTGCCAGCAGTCCCGGGACCCCGGGGGGGACTGAAGCTTTCTTT. Its protein is CASSPGTPGGTEAFF.

The gene calls are TRBV28 and TRBJ1-1; 11 positions match TRBD1. Germline V CDR1 and CDR2: MDHEN, SYDVKM. V lost 8 bases to trimming and J lost 4 bases; unmatched junction nucleotides: 0. The CDR3 totals 12 residues. The CDR3 sequence: CASGTGGTEAFF. In DNA, the CDR3 is TGTGCCAGCGGGACAGGGGGCACTGAAGCTTTCTTT. The full variable domain, completed using reference TRBV28 and TRBJ1-1, is DVKVTQSSRYLVKRTGEKVFLECVQDMDHENMFWYRQDPGLGLRLIYFSYDVKMKEKGDIPEGYSVSREKKERFSLILESASTNQTSMYLCASGTGGTEAFFGQGTRLTVV.

This chain links TRBV28 with TRBJ2-1, with a possible D match to TRBD2 (6 bases). The germline V gene has CDR1 MDHEN and CDR2 SYDVKM. The CDR3 extends over 12 amino acids. V dropped 5 bases and J dropped 10 bases, with 12 bases sitting between them. The CDR3 region has the DNA TGTGCCAGCAGTACTCTAGCGCGCGAGCAGTTCTTC. As protein: CASSTLAREQFF.

The chain carries TRBV7-2 and TRBJ2-1; weak D call: TRBD1 (5 bases). The ends were cut back, 6 bases at V and 4 bases at J, with 10 bases in the middle. Germline loops: CDR1 SGHTA, CDR2 FQGNSA. The CDR3 has 13 residues. This CDR3 is CASRARQYNEQFF. Written as DNA, the CDR3 is TGTGCCAGCAGGGCCCGACAGTACAATGAGCAGTTCTTC.

This chain uses TRBV19 with TRBJ1-2; the D gene is possibly TRBD1 (5 bases). V was cut by 3 bases and J by 8 bases, with 19 bases left in between. The CDR3 spans 15 residues. Germline V gives CDR1 LNHDA, CDR2 SQIVND (reference sequence). The CDR3 DNA follows: TGTGCCAGTAGTATTACCGGGACGGGCGGAGGCGGCTACACCTTC. Amino acids: CASSITGTGGGGYTF. Combining the CDR3 with reference TRBV19 and TRBJ1-2 gives the whole variable domain DGGITQSPKYLFRKEGQNVTLSCEQNLNHDAMYWYRQDPGQGLRLIYYSQIVNDFQKGDIAEGYSVSREKKESFPLTVTSAQKNPTAFYLCASSITGTGGGGYTFGSGTRLTVV.

About this clone: This specimen includes other DNA sequences encoding the same CDR3. V is TRBV27 and J is TRBJ2-4; D is possibly TRBD2 (6 bases). Trimming cost V 5 bases and J 0 bases, with 8 bases left between them. In germline, CDR1 is MNHEY, CDR2 SMNVEV (reference sequence). This CDR3 has 14 residues. In DNA, the CDR3 is TGTGCCAGCAGTAGCGGGCTAGCCAAAAACATTCAGTACTTC. The encoded protein is CASSSGLAKNIQYF.